This T cell receptor (beta chain) emerged from a study of T cells in Graves' hyperthyroidism and ophthalmopathy. Disease duration was under 3 months in the ophthalmopathy patients, who also had a Clinical Activity Score of at least 3 and a NOSPECS grade of at least 4. A patient was excluded if there was uncontrolled infection, other autoimmune disease, pregnancy or lactation. Researchers took RNA transcripts and amplified the TCR beta CDR3 regions from them. The HTBI set primed first-round TCR CDR3 RT-PCR. TCRdb called the multiplex PCR reads again in MiXCR, with one record for every CDR3 protein. This repertoire shows 300,000 to 450,000 distinct CDR3 sequences, 15% to 20% found once; its top ten account for roughly 15%. There are a few counts of this clonotype. The antigen is unknown. Findings and limits, study-wide: Peripheral blood also featured most of the thyroid clonotypes expanded above 0.001. With a median lead of 6.5 months before onset, the model predicted ophthalmopathy.

CDR3 length equals 16 residues. Losses at the gene ends were 1 base for V and 1 base for J; bases not matched to a gene: 3. CDR1 is MGHRA and CDR2 is YSYEKL in the germline V gene. The TCR comes from a woman between 40 and 55 years old with Graves' ophthalmopathy. The rearrangement links TRBV4-1 to TRBJ2-5; 10 bases map to TRBD2. Input material: blood. DNA for the CDR3: TGCGCCAGCAGCCAAGTACCTAGCGGGAGCCAAGAGACCCAGTACTTC. Its translation is CASSQVPSGSQETQYF.